The rows below give T cell receptor beta chains drawn from one sample of a study of radiation and T cells in renal cell carcinoma. The protocol was immunoSEQ multiplex PCR, while the TCRdb copy is restricted to in-frame clones and leaves out a portion. The repertoire holds around 160,000 clones, with about 88% as singletons. This sample comprised blood, obtained from a patient whose treatment included radiotherapy and nephrectomy. Receptor source: a woman aged 65 to 85 with renal cell carcinoma. CDR3s include the opening cysteine and the closing phenylalanine or tryptophan. Each record gives: CDR3 protein, CDR3 DNA, J gene, D gene, clone size, V gene. D genes are given only for firm matches. Some rows mark clone size as missing; the rest say once, few, many or name a class of expanded clone.

cdr3_aa: CANQQGDNYGYTF; cdr3_nt: TGTGCCAACCAACAGGGGGATAACTATGGCTACACCTTC; j_call: TRBJ1-2; d_call: TRBD1; clone_size: NA; v_call: TRBV2
cdr3_aa: CASSQEQGDYGYTF; cdr3_nt: TGTGCCAGCAGTCAAGAGCAGGGGGACTATGGCTACACCTTC; j_call: TRBJ1-2; d_call: TRBD1; clone_size: NA; v_call: TRBV6-5
cdr3_aa: CAWSGRVRTGELFF; cdr3_nt: TGTGCCTGGAGCGGGAGAGTCCGCACCGGGGAGCTGTTTTTT; j_call: TRBJ2-2; d_call: NA; clone_size: NA; v_call: TRBV30
cdr3_aa: CASSLPPDSGNTIYF; cdr3_nt: TGTGCCAGCAGTCTCCCCCCGGACTCTGGAAACACCATATATTTT; j_call: TRBJ1-3; d_call: NA; clone_size: NA; v_call: TRBV28
cdr3_aa: CASRQGVGTEAFF; cdr3_nt: TGTGCCAGCAGACAGGGGGTAGGGACTGAAGCTTTCTTT; j_call: TRBJ1-1; d_call: TRBD1; clone_size: NA; v_call: TRBV6-4
cdr3_aa: CASSMEWDGELFF; cdr3_nt: TGTGCCAGTAGTATGGAATGGGACGGGGAGCTGTTTTTT; j_call: TRBJ2-2; d_call: NA; clone_size: NA; v_call: TRBV19
cdr3_aa: CASSLGIAGYEQYF; cdr3_nt: TGCGCCAGCAGCTTGGGGATCGCGGGCTACGAGCAGTACTTC; j_call: TRBJ2-7; d_call: NA; clone_size: NA; v_call: TRBV5-1
cdr3_aa: CASSWGVAGGPTDTQYF; cdr3_nt: TGTGCCAGCAGCTGGGGGGTCGCGGGGGGCCCCACAGATACGCAGTATTTT; j_call: TRBJ2-3; d_call: TRBD2; clone_size: NA; v_call: TRBV7-9
cdr3_aa: CASSLGQYDDQPQHF; cdr3_nt: TGCGCCAGCAGCTTGGGGCAATACGACGATCAGCCCCAGCATTTT; j_call: TRBJ1-5; d_call: NA; clone_size: NA; v_call: TRBV5-1
cdr3_aa: CASSRTSTYEQYF; cdr3_nt: TGTGCCAGCAGCAGAACTTCTACATACGAGCAGTACTTC; j_call: TRBJ2-7; d_call: NA; clone_size: NA; v_call: TRBV25-1
cdr3_aa: CASSFDRTKNSPLHF; cdr3_nt: TGTGCCAGCAGCTTCGACAGGACAAAGAATTCACCCCTCCACTTT; j_call: TRBJ1-6; d_call: NA; clone_size: NA; v_call: TRBV5-4
cdr3_aa: CASSSGAGELYEQYF; cdr3_nt: TGTGCCAGCAGTTCCGGGGCAGGGGAGCTCTACGAGCAGTACTTC; j_call: TRBJ2-7; d_call: NA; clone_size: once; v_call: TRBV6-5
cdr3_aa: CASSMPSWTGPPDTQYF; cdr3_nt: TGTGCCAGTAGTATGCCCTCTTGGACAGGGCCCCCAGATACGCAGTATTTT; j_call: TRBJ2-3; d_call: TRBD1; clone_size: NA; v_call: TRBV19
cdr3_aa: CASSPRTGYEQYF; cdr3_nt: TGTGCCAGCAGTCCCCGAACAGGATACGAGCAGTACTTC; j_call: TRBJ2-7; d_call: NA; clone_size: NA; v_call: TRBV27
cdr3_aa: CASSIPGRGENTEAFF; cdr3_nt: TGTGCCAGTAGTATACCGGGAAGGGGGGAGAACACTGAAGCTTTCTTT; j_call: TRBJ1-1; d_call: NA; clone_size: NA; v_call: TRBV19
cdr3_aa: CASSLGGNTEAFF; cdr3_nt: TGCGCCAGCAGCTTGGGTGGGAACACTGAAGCTTTCTTT; j_call: TRBJ1-1; d_call: NA; clone_size: NA; v_call: TRBV5-1
cdr3_aa: CASSEAGVTYEQYF; cdr3_nt: TGTGCCAGCAGTGAAGCGGGAGTTACCTACGAGCAGTACTTC; j_call: TRBJ2-7; d_call: NA; clone_size: NA; v_call: TRBV6-1
cdr3_aa: CASSPRFQGADTQYF; cdr3_nt: TGTGCCAGCAGTCCCAGGTTCCAGGGTGCAGATACGCAGTATTTT; j_call: TRBJ2-3; d_call: NA; clone_size: NA; v_call: TRBV6-5
cdr3_aa: CSALNTEAFF; cdr3_nt: TGCAGCGCACTGAACACTGAAGCTTTCTTT; j_call: TRBJ1-1; d_call: NA; clone_size: few; v_call: TRBV29-1
cdr3_aa: CASSIRRNSGANVLTF; cdr3_nt: TGTGCCAGTAGTATCCGCAGGAACTCTGGGGCCAACGTCCTGACTTTC; j_call: TRBJ2-6; d_call: NA; clone_size: NA; v_call: TRBV19
cdr3_aa: CASKNRGQGNTIYF; cdr3_nt: TGTGCCAGCAAGAACCGCGGACAGGGAAACACCATATATTTT; j_call: TRBJ1-3; d_call: NA; clone_size: few; v_call: TRBV6-6
cdr3_aa: CAWSGWMAGLKPQHF; cdr3_nt: TGTGCCTGGAGCGGATGGATGGCAGGGTTAAAGCCCCAGCATTTT; j_call: TRBJ1-5; d_call: NA; clone_size: few; v_call: TRBV30
cdr3_aa: CASIPRRAPPWYF; cdr3_nt: TGTGCCAGCATCCCGCGAAGGGCGCCCCCTTGGTATTTT; j_call: TRBJ2-3; d_call: NA; clone_size: NA; v_call: TRBV2
cdr3_aa: CASSVTDRGYEQYF; cdr3_nt: TGTGCCAGCAGCGTAACAGATCGAGGCTATGAGCAGTACTTC; j_call: TRBJ2-7; d_call: NA; clone_size: NA; v_call: TRBV9
cdr3_aa: CASSLDRADTQYF; cdr3_nt: TGTGCCAGCAGCTTAGATAGGGCAGATACGCAGTATTTT; j_call: TRBJ2-3; d_call: NA; clone_size: NA; v_call: TRBV11-2
cdr3_aa: CASSPLSGTDTQYF; cdr3_nt: TGTGCCAGCAGTCCCCTGAGTGGCACAGATACGCAGTATTTT; j_call: TRBJ2-3; d_call: NA; clone_size: NA; v_call: TRBV28
cdr3_aa: CASSVFAPSGGTGELFF; cdr3_nt: TGTGCCAGCAGTGTCTTCGCGCCTAGCGGGGGGACCGGGGAGCTGTTTTTT; j_call: TRBJ2-2; d_call: TRBD2; clone_size: once; v_call: TRBV6-1
cdr3_aa: CASSTEVGQYF; cdr3_nt: TGTGCCAGCAGCACTGAGGTGGGCCAGTACTTC; j_call: TRBJ2-5; d_call: NA; clone_size: NA; v_call: TRBV6-6
cdr3_aa: CASSPSTANYGYTF; cdr3_nt: TGTGCCAGCAGTCCTTCGACAGCTAACTATGGCTACACCTTC; j_call: TRBJ1-2; d_call: NA; clone_size: NA; v_call: TRBV6-1
cdr3_aa: CASGGWDSPLHF; cdr3_nt: TGTGCCAGCGGGGGCTGGGATTCACCCCTCCACTTT; j_call: TRBJ1-6; d_call: NA; clone_size: NA; v_call: TRBV27
cdr3_aa: CASSSTSASREQYF; cdr3_nt: TGTGCCAGCAGCTCTACTAGCGCCAGCCGCGAGCAGTACTTC; j_call: TRBJ2-7; d_call: TRBD2; clone_size: NA; v_call: TRBV5-4
cdr3_aa: CASSQDSQGPNTEAFF; cdr3_nt: TGCGCCAGCAGCCAAGATTCCCAGGGACCTAACACTGAAGCTTTCTTT; j_call: TRBJ1-1; d_call: NA; clone_size: NA; v_call: TRBV4-1